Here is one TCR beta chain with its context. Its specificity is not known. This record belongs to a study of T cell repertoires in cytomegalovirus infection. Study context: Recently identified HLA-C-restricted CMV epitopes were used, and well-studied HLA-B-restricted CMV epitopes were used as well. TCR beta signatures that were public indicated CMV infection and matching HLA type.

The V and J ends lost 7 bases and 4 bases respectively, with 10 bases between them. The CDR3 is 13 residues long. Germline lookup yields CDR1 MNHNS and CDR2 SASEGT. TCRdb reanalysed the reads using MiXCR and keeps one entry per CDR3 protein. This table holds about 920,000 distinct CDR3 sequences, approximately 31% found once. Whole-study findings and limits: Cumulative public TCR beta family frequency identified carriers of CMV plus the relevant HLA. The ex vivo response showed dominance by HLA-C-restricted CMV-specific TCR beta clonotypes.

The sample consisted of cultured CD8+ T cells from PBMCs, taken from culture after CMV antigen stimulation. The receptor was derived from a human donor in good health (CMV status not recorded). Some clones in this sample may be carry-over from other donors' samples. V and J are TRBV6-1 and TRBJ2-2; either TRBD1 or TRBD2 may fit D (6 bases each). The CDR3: CASTGGSTGELFF. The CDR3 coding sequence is TGTGCCAGCACCGGGGGCAGCACCGGGGAGCTGTTTTTT.